Following are 25 T cell receptor beta chains from one sample sequenced in a study of blood T cell repertoires in COVID-19. Sequencing used immunoSEQ multiplex PCR; TCRdb keeps in-frame clones, though not all of them. The sample lists about 400,000 clones; 88% were seen once. The material sequenced was PBMCs or T cells enriched from blood (not recorded which). These TCRs come from a woman between 40 and 50 years old with acute COVID-19.

This chain uses TRBV11-2 with TRBJ1-6, with a tentative D call TRBD1 (5 bases). Germline values: CDR1 SGHAT, CDR2 FQNNGV. Deletions cut 5 bases from V and 2 bases from J, with 13 bases between. CDR3 length equals 16 residues. The chain's CDR3 is CASSPRDSPYNSPLHF. CDR3 nucleotide sequence: TGTGCCAGCAGCCCCAGGGATTCTCCCTATAATTCACCCCTCCACTTT.

This chain joins TRBV5-6 and TRBJ2-3; the D is unclear. Germline V gene sequence: CDR1 SGHDT, CDR2 YYEEEE. V gave up 1 base and J gave up 2 bases, with 11 bases separating them. This CDR3 region has 15 residues. The CDR3 nucleotides are TGTGCCAGCAGCTTGTGGTCAGGATTCACAGATACGCAGTATTTT. It translates to CASSLWSGFTDTQYF.

The chain has TRBV19 and TRBJ1-1; 7 bases are shared with TRBD1. V shed 6 bases, J shed 3 bases, and the junction held 10 bases outside the gene matches. CDR3 size: 15 residues. Germline V gene data show CDR1 as LNHDA and CDR2 as SQIVND (reference sequence). The CDR3 sequence: CASRPRRQGDTEAFF. CDR3 sequence (DNA): TGTGCCAGTAGGCCAAGGCGACAGGGCGACACTGAAGCTTTCTTT.

The rearrangement joins TRBV2 to TRBJ2-7; maybe TRBD2 (7 bases). The CDR3 loop spans 17 amino acids. The germline V gene encodes CDR1 SNHLY and CDR2 FYNNEI. V lost 2 bases to trimming and J lost 0 bases, with 17 bases between them. The CDR3 loop reads CASSERLGGAGSYEQYF. The CDR3 DNA sequence: TGTGCCAGCAGTGAACGGCTGGGGGGGGCGGGCTCCTACGAGCAGTACTTC.

The chain links TRBV5-5 to TRBJ2-7, with D possibly matching TRBD1 (6 bases). Trimming took 0 bases from V and 6 from J, leaving 13 bases between them. Germline CDR1 reads SGHKS; CDR2 reads YYEKEE (reference sequence). This CDR3 is built from 14 residues. The DNA for the CDR3 is TGTGCCAGCAGCTTGGACAGGGACATAGGCGAGCAGTACTTC. Translated: CASSLDRDIGEQYF.

J is TRBJ2-3 and V is TRBV2; 8 bases map to TRBD1. Germline V CDR1 and CDR2: SNHLY, FYNNEI. After removal of 7 bases from V and 4 bases from J, the junction contained 7 bases not matched to a gene. CDR3 length: 14 amino acids. The CDR3 region has the DNA TGTGCCAGCACAAGGGACAGGAGGGCAGATACGCAGTATTTT. Translated: CASTRDRRADTQYF.

Only one count was recorded for this clone. The rearrangement uses TRBV19 and TRBJ2-3; 12 bases map to TRBD1. The CDR3 has 16 residues. CDR1 is LNHDA and CDR2 is SQIVND in the germline V gene (reference sequence). Trimming removed 1 base from V and 6 bases from J; junction bases left unmatched: 5. This CDR3 reads CASSIVPGQGADTQYF. Here the CDR3 DNA reads TGTGCCAGTAGTATAGTTCCGGGACAGGGGGCCGATACGCAGTATTTT.

The chain has TRBV3-1 (or the pseudogene TRBV3-2) and TRBJ1-6; 7 bases map to TRBD1. The V gene end was trimmed by 4 bases and the J gene end by 3 bases; junction bases not matched to a gene: 6. Germline V gene data show CDR1 as LGHDT and CDR2 as YNNKEL (reference sequence). The CDR3 is made up of 16 amino acids. CDR3 protein: CASSRTGDLYNSPLHF. The CDR3 DNA follows: TGTGCCAGCAGCCGAACAGGGGACCTCTATAATTCACCCCTCCACTTT.

CDR3 region: CSAIRGHEQYF. The CDR3, as DNA: TGCAGTGCGATCAGGGGACACGAGCAGTACTTC. V and J are TRBV20-1 and TRBJ2-7; possibly TRBD1 for D (6 bases). Germline values: CDR1 DFQATT, CDR2 SNEGSKA (reference sequence). V gave up 6 bases and J gave up 5 bases, with 11 bases separating them. The length of the CDR3 is 11 residues.

This clone was seen at least ten times. The chain carries TRBV10-2 and TRBJ2-1; 10 nucleotides match TRBD2. The CDR3 is 18 residues long. V was pared by 0 bases and J by 1 base, with 6 bases of the junction left unmatched. Germline V gives CDR1 WSHSY, CDR2 SAAADI. The CDR3 nucleotides read TGCGCCAGCAGTGAGTCAGGTCAGGGACTAGCGTCCTACAATGAGCAGTTCTTC. This translates into CASSESGQGLASYNEQFF.

The chain links TRBV6-5 to TRBJ2-3; D gene ambiguous. Per the germline V gene, CDR1 is MNHEY and CDR2 is SVGAGI. With 8 bases removed from V and 5 bases from J, the gap between germline ends came to 5 bases. This CDR3 is built from 10 residues. CDR3 bases: TGTGCCAGCTATCGAGATACGCAGTATTTT. This encodes CASYRDTQYF.

The J gene is TRBJ2-3, the V gene TRBV11-2; D possibly corresponds to TRBD2 (5 bases). Looked up from germline, CDR1 is SGHAT and CDR2 is FQNNGV. The ends were cut back, 3 bases at V and 0 bases at J, with 10 bases in the middle. The CDR3 extends over 15 amino acids. This chain's CDR3 is CASSFGERSTDTQYF. CDR3 sequence (DNA): TGTGCCAGCAGCTTTGGGGAGCGTAGCACAGATACGCAGTATTTT.

Here the CDR3 DNA reads TGCGCCAGCAGCTCGACAGACACCTCCTACGAGCAGTACTTC. Translation gives CASSSTDTSYEQYF. V and J are TRBV5-1 and TRBJ2-7, with D perhaps TRBD1 (5 bases). Trimming cost V 3 bases and J 0 bases, with 10 bases left between them. This CDR3 has 14 amino acids. From germline, CDR1 is SGHRS and CDR2 YFSETQ.

This clone was seen a single time. The chain recombines TRBV19 with TRBJ2-3; 9 bases agree with TRBD1. This CDR3 contains 13 residues. Germline-derived CDR1 and CDR2 are LNHDA and SQIVND (reference sequence). Trimming cost V 10 bases and J 3 bases; bases outside gene matches: 5. The CDR3 DNA reads TGTGCCACAAGGACAGGGGTTACAGATACGCAGTATTTT. It translates to CATRTGVTDTQYF.

Only one count was recorded for this clone. The chain recombines TRBV29-1 with TRBJ1-2, with D maybe TRBD1 (5 bases). Trimming removed 3 bases from V and 7 bases from J, with 9 bases in between. Germline CDR1 is SQVTM and CDR2 is ANQGSEA. CDR3 length: 11 residues. The CDR3 region has the DNA TGCAGCGTTGATCGGGGGTTTGGCTACACCTTC. It encodes CSVDRGFGYTF.

V usage is TRBV4-2 and J usage is TRBJ1-2, with D possibly being TRBD1 (5 bases). This CDR3 has 16 residues. The ends were cut back, 0 bases at V and 7 bases at J, with 18 bases in the middle. CDR1 is LGHNA, CDR2 YNFKEQ, per germline. The CDR3 sequence: CASSQDRARGVSGYTF. CDR3 DNA sequence: TGTGCCAGCAGCCAAGATAGGGCGCGGGGGGTGAGTGGCTACACCTTC.

The chain is built from TRBV18 and TRBJ2-1; 10 bases fit TRBD2. Germline V lookup: CDR1 KGHSH, CDR2 LQKENI. There are 17 residues in the CDR3. Germline trimming cut 0 bases from V and 9 bases from J; bases unmatched to any gene: 11. The CDR3 region has the DNA TGTGCCAGCTCACCACCGGGGAGCGGGGGGGCTTTGAGTGAGCAGTTCTTC. This encodes CASSPPGSGGALSEQFF.

The chain employs TRBV6-5 and TRBJ1-1; 11 bases fit TRBD1. CDR1 is MNHEY and CDR2 is SVGAGI in the germline V gene. The junction had 3 bases not matched to a gene; V was cut back by 2 bases and J by 1 base. CDR3 length equals 16 residues. CDR3 protein: CASSYPGQGANTEAFF. The CDR3, as DNA: TGTGCCAGCAGTTACCCAGGACAGGGGGCGAACACTGAAGCTTTCTTT.

As regards this clone: Germline and junction disagree at one end, which may indicate a read error. The J gene is TRBJ1-2, the V gene TRBV20-1, with D possibly matching TRBD1 (6 bases). The V gene's germline CDR1 is DFQATT and CDR2 SNEGSKA (reference sequence). The CDR3 is 11 residues long. In DNA form, the CDR3 reads TGCAGTGCTAGAGATATGGGGGGGCACGCCTTC. Translated: CSARDMGGHAF.

As for this clone: This specimen includes other DNA sequences encoding the same CDR3. The gene calls are TRBV7-9 and TRBJ1-2, with 8 positions matching TRBD1. The junction had 7 bases not matched to a gene; V was cut back by 5 bases and J by 2 bases. In germline, CDR1 is SEHNR, CDR2 FQNEAQ (reference sequence). The CDR3 is 15 amino acids. The CDR3 nucleotides read TGTGCCAGCAGCCTCACCGGGACAGGCAACTATGGCTACACCTTC. This sequence encodes CASSLTGTGNYGYTF.

The chain is built from TRBV29-1 and TRBJ1-2; no clear D. CDR3 length: 13 residues. Germline CDR1 is SQVTM and CDR2 is ANQGSEA. The V end was cut by 3 bases, the J end by 4 bases, with 12 bases between. The chain's CDR3 is CSVESGGSYGYTF. CDR3 sequence (DNA): TGCAGCGTTGAGAGCGGCGGTTCCTATGGCTACACCTTC.

The rearrangement links TRBV12-5 to TRBJ2-5, with 10 bases lining up with TRBD2. The CDR3 length is 16 residues. After removal of 0 bases from V and 3 bases from J, the junction contained 4 bases not matched to a gene. The germline gives CDR1 LGHNT, CDR2 FRNRAP. CDR3 residues: CASGLVYTSGEETQYF. The CDR3 bases are TGTGCTAGTGGTTTGGTATATACTAGCGGGGAAGAGACCCAGTACTTC.

In this sample, this clone turned up a few times. The rearrangement joins TRBV28 to TRBJ1-4; 8 bases are shared with TRBD1. Germline trimming cut 5 bases from V and 4 bases from J; bases unmatched to any gene: 12. The CDR3 is made up of 17 amino acids. CDR1 is MDHEN and CDR2 is SYDVKM in the germline V gene. The CDR3 here is CASSLTRGRTRNEKLFF. As DNA, the CDR3 is TGTGCCAGCAGTCTTACCAGGGGGCGCACCCGTAATGAAAAACTGTTTTTT. Full variable domain (remainder filled in from reference TRBV28 and TRBJ1-4): DVKVTQSSRYLVKRTGEKVFLECVQDMDHENMFWYRQDPGLGLRLIYFSYDVKMKEKGDIPEGYSVSREKKERFSLILESASTNQTSMYLCASSLTRGRTRNEKLFFGSGTQLSVL.

V is TRBV19 and J is TRBJ1-6; D ambiguous. The CDR3 contains 14 residues. Trimming removed 9 bases at V and 5 bases at J, with 14 bases between. Germline CDR1 LNHDA, CDR2 SQIVND (reference sequence). The CDR3 DNA follows: TGTGCCAGCCGGGATCTCCCAAATAATTCACCCCTCCACTTT. This encodes CASRDLPNNSPLHF.

This chain joins TRBV29-1 and TRBJ1-1, with D unclear. The CDR3 sequence is 13 residues long. Trimming pared 1 base from V and 2 bases from J, leaving 8 bases between. Germline loops: CDR1 SQVTM, CDR2 ANQGSEA. This CDR3 is CSVEGPVNTEAFF. The CDR3 DNA sequence: TGCAGCGTTGAAGGCCCAGTAAACACTGAAGCTTTCTTT. The full variable domain, in which reference TRBV29-1 and TRBJ1-1 provide the parts outside the CDR3, is SAVISQKPSRDICQRGTSLTIQCQVDSQVTMMFWYRQQPGQSLTLIATANQGSEATYESGFVIDKFPISRPNLTFSTLTVSNMSPEDSSIYLCSVEGPVNTEAFFGQGTRLTVV.